This TCR beta chain was observed in a study of cytomegalovirus exposure and HLA in healthy donors. Points from the study as a whole: Beyond CMV serostatus, there was no information to go on about immune exposure. A later examination showed that TCR association rates differed by HLA locus, with DRB1 most and HLA-C fewest.

As concerns this clone: Its target is not known.

V lost 9 bases, J lost 3 bases, and 15 bases lay in between. The CDR3 runs to 13 residues. Germline values: CDR1 LNHNV, CDR2 YYDKDF (reference sequence). PCR primers comprised 60 Vbeta and 13 Jbeta primers. TCRdb's table, derived via immunoSEQ multiplex PCR, lists solely in-frame clones and lacks some. This table has more than 90,000 clones, about four fifths appearing once. The V call is TRBV15, the J call TRBJ2-7, with D hard to call. The sample was PBMCs. The receptor was derived from a woman aged 65 to 85 in good health and CMV-seropositive. CDR3 protein: CATRKSSGYEQYF. As DNA, the CDR3 is TGTGCCACGAGAAAATCATCGGGCTACGAGCAGTACTTC. Drawing the rest from reference TRBV15 and TRBJ2-7, the complete variable domain is DAMVIQNPRYQVTQFGKPVTLSCSQTLNHNVMYWYQQKSSQAPKLLFHYYDKDFNNEADTPDNFQSRRPNTSFCFLDIRSPGLGDTAMYLCATRKSSGYEQYFGPGTRLTVT.